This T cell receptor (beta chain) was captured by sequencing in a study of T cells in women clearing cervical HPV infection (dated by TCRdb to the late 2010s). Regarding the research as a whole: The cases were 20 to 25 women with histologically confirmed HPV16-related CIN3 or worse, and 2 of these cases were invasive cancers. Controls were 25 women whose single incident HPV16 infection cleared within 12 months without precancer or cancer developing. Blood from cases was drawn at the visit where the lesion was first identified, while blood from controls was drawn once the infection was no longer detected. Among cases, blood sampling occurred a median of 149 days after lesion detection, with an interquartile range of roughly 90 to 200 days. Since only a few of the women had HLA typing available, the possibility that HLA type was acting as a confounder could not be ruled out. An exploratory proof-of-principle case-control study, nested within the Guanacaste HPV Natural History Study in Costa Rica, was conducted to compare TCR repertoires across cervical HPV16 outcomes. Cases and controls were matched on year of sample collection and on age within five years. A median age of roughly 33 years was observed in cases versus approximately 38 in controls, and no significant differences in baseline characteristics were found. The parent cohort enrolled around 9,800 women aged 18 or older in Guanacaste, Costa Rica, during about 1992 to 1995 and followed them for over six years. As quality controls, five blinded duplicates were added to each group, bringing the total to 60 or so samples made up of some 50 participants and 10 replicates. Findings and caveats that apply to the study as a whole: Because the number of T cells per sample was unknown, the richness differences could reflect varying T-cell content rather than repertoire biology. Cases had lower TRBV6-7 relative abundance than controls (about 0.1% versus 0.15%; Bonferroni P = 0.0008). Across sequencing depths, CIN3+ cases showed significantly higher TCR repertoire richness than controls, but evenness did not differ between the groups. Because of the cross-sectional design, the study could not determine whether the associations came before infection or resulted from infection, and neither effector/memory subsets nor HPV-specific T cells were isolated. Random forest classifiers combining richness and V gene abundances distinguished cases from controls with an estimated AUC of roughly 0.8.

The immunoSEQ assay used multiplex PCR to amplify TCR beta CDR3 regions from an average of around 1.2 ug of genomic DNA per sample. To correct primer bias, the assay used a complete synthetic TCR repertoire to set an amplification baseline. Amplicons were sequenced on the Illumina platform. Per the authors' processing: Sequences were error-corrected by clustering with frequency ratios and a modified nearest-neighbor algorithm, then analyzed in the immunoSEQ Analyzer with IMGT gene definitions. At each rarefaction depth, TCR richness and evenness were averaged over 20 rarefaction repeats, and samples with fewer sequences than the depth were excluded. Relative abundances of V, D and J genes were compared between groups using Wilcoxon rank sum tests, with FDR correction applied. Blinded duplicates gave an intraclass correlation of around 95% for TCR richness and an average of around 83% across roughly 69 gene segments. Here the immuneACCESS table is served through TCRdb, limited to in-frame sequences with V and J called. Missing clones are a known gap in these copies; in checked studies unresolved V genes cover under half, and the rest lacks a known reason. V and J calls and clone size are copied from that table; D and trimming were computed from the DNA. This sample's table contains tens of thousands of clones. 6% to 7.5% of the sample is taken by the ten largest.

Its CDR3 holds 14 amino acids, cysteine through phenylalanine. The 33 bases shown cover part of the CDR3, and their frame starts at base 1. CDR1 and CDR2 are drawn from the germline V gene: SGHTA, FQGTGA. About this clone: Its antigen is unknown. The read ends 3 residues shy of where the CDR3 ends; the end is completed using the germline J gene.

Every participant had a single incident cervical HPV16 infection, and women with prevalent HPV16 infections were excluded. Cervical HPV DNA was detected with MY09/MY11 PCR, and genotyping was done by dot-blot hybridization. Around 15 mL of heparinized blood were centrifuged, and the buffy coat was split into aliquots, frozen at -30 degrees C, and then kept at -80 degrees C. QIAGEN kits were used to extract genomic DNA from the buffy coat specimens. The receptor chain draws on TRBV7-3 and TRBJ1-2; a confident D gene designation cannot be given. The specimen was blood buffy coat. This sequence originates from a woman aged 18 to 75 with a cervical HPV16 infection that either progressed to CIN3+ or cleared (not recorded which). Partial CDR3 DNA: TGTGCCAGCAGCTTAACGGGAGGCGGGGAAGGC. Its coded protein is CASSLTGGGEG. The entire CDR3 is CASSLTGGGEGYTF.